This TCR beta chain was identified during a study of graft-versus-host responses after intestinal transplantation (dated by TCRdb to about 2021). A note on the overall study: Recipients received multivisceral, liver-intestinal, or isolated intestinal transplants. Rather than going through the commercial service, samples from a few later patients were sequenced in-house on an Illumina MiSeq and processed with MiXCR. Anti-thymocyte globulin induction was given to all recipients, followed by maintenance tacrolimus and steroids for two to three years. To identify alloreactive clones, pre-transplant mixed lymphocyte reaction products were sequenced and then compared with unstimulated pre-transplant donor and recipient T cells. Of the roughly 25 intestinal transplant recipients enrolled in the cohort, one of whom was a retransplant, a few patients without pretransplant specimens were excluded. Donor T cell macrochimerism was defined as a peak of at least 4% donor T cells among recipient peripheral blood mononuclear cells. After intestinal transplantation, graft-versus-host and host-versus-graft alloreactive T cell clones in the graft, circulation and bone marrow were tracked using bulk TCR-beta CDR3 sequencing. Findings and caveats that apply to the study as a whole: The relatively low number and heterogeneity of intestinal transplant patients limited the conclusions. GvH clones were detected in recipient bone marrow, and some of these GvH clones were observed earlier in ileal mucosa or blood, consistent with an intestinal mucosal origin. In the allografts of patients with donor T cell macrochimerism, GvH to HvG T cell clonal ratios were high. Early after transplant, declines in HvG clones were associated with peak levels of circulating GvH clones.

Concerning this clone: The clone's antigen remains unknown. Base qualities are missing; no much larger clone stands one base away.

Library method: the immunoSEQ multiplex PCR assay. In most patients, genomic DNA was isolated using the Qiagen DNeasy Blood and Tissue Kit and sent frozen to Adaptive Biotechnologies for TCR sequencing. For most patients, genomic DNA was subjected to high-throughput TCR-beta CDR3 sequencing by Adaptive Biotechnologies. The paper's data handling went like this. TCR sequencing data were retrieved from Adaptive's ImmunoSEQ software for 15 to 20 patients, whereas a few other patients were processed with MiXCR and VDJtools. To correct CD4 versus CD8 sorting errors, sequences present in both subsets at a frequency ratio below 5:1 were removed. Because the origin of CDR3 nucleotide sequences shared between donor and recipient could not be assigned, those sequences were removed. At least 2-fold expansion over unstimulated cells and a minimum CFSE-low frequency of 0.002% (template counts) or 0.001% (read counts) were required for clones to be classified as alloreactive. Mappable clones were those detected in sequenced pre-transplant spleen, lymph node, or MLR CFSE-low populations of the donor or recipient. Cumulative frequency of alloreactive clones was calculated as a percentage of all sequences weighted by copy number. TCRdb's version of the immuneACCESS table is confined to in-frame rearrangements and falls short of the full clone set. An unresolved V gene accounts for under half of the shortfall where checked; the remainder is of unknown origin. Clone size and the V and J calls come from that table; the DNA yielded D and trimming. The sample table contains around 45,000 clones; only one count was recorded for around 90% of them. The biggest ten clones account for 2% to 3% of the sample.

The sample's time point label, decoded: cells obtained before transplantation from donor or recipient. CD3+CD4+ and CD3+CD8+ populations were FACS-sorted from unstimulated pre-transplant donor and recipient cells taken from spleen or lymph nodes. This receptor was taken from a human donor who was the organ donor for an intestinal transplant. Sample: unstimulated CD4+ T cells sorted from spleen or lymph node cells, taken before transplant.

Here the CDR3 is given as CSARWVVEQFF. In nucleotide form, the sequence is TGCAGTGCCCGGTGGGTAGTAGAGCAGTTCTTC. The rearrangement combines TRBV20-1 with TRBJ2-1, with no confidently assigned D gene. The germline V gene (reference sequence) supplies CDR1 DFQATT and CDR2 SNEGSKA. The CDR3 goes from the cysteine to the phenylalanine over 11 residues. Only the CDR3 region is kept as DNA, spanning 33 bases read in frame from base 1. The germline ends are 13 bases apart after V is trimmed by 6 bases and J by 10 bases.